This T cell receptor beta chain was profiled in a study of human T cells and chemical hapten exposure. TCRdb recomputed calls from the RACE reads with MiXCR, one row per CDR3 protein. The table lists under 40,000 distinct CDR3 sequences, about 12% of them singletons. Ten or more counts support this clonotype. The CDR3 consists of 14 residues. Germline V CDR1 and CDR2: SGHTA, FQGNSA. V was pared by 5 bases and J by 13 bases, with 21 bases between. Time point described: pre-sensitization, week 0. Specified treatment: therapeutic diphenylcyclopropenone sensitization with weekly scalp DPC. Whole blood, unfractionated, served as the material for total RNA extraction. Sample donors consisted of patients with alopecia, aged 18 to 70 years, who were suitable for DPC.

The sample consisted of whole blood, taken in connection with sensitization to the hapten diphenylcyclopropenone (DPC). The J gene is TRBJ2-1, the V gene TRBV7-2, with D unclear. The sequence was obtained from a woman between 40 and 50 years old with alopecia areata. Some clones in this sample may be carry-over from other donors' samples. DNA for the CDR3: TGTGCCAGCAGCGCCCCAGGTTCTCCTTTGAATCAGTTCTTC. It yields the protein CASSAPGSPLNQFF.